This TCR beta chain was recorded in a study of blood T cell repertoires in COVID-19. Across the whole study: Both acute and convalescent COVID-19 samples were obtained from the United States, Italy and Spain. Nucleic acid was either cDNA or gDNA, and it came from T cells, B-cell-depleted T cells, or PBMCs.

Per germline, CDR1 MNHEY and CDR2 SVGAGI. Between the trimmed V and J ends, which lost 7 bases and 6 bases, there was a span of 15 bases. The CDR3 has 13 amino acids. Per the original methods: The authors estimated nucleated cell counts from reference gene primer amplification. Sequencing was performed with immunoSEQ multiplex PCR; in TCRdb, only in-frame clones are kept and a portion is missing. V, J and clone size derive from that table, while D and trimming were established from the DNA sequence. The sample consists of some 87,000 clones, 83% of them appearing once. The TCR comes from a man at least 80 years old with active or convalescent COVID-19. V usage is TRBV6-5 and J usage is TRBJ1-2; no firm D call. The sequencing input was peripheral blood. This CDR3 is CASNSGEVNGYTF. CDR3 DNA: TGTGCCAGCAATTCCGGGGAGGTCAATGGCTACACCTTC.